A selection of T cell receptor beta chains follows, all from one sample in a study of blood T cell repertoires in COVID-19. The table came from immunoSEQ multiplex PCR; TCRdb's copy has only in-frame clones and leaves some out. There are 150,000 to 200,000 clones in the sample; about 86% occur only once, and over 7% lies in the top ten. Sequencing was carried out using peripheral blood. The receptor set was obtained from a woman aged 80 or over in a cohort sampled during active or convalescent COVID-19. The CDR3 runs from the conserved cysteine through the conserved F or W. The order of the fields is D gene, V gene, J gene, clone size, CDR3 DNA, CDR3 protein. The D gene is left open where the match is weak. The listing skips clone size in some rows; elsewhere it reads once, few, many or a size class.

>-|TRBV5-4|TRBJ1-2|-
TGTGCCAGCAGCTCATCAGGGGTCCTTATCTATGGCTACACCTTC
CASSSSGVLIYGYTF
>TRBD1|TRBV19|TRBJ1-6|-
TGTGCCAGTAGTTCCCGGGACAGAGGTTCACCCCTCCACTTT
CASSSRDRGSPLHF
>-|TRBV28|TRBJ1-1|-
TGTGCCAGCAGTTTAATATTAGAGAACACTGAAGCTTTCTTT
CASSLILENTEAFF
>-|TRBV6-5|TRBJ2-1|-
TGTGCCAGCAGTTACAGGGGGTCCTCCTACAATGAGCAGTTCTTC
CASSYRGSSYNEQFF
>TRBD1|TRBV5-6|TRBJ1-2|-
TGTGCCAGCATCAAAGACAGGGCCTATGGCTACACCTTC
CASIKDRAYGYTF
>-|TRBV20-1|TRBJ1-5|-
TGCAGTGCTAGTTCGGGCAGGGTTCGGGATCAGCCCCAGCATTTT
CSASSGRVRDQPQHF
>-|TRBV19|TRBJ1-2|-
TGTGCCAGTAGTATTTCAGGGGCGCAACGTCCCTATGGCTACACCTTC
CASSISGAQRPYGYTF
>-|TRBV28|TRBJ1-2|-
TGTGCCAGCAGGAGGCCAGCTAACTATGGCTACACCTTC
CASRRPANYGYTF
>TRBD1|TRBV3-1/TRBV3-2|TRBJ2-6|-
TGTGCCAGCAGTGACAGGGCTGGGGCCAACGTCCTGACTTTC
CASSDRAGANVLTF
>TRBD1|TRBV28|TRBJ1-2|-
TGTGCCAGCAGTTTATGGAGGTTGGGACAGGTTCATCGCTACACCTTC
CASSLWRLGQVHRYTF
>-|TRBV29-1|TRBJ2-1|-
TGCAGCGGCTCAAGGGGTAGGGAGCAGTTCTTC
CSGSRGREQFF
>TRBD1|TRBV6-5|TRBJ2-2|-
TGTGCCAGCAGATTCAGGACAGGGCCCACCGGGGAGCTGTTTTTT
CASRFRTGPTGELFF
>-|TRBV9|TRBJ2-3|-
TGTGCCAGCAGCGTAGTTAGCGAACCCAGCACAGATACGCAGTATTTT
CASSVVSEPSTDTQYF
>-|TRBV7-9|TRBJ2-3|-
TGTGCCAGCAGCTTGTTAGCAGATACGCAGTATTTT
CASSLLADTQYF
>TRBD1|TRBV19|TRBJ2-1|-
TGTGCCAGTAGCAGGACAGGGAGCTCCTACAATGAGCAGTTCTTC
CASSRTGSSYNEQFF
>-|TRBV2|TRBJ2-3|-
TGTGCCAGCGCCTGGGACACCCCGGGGACAGATACGCAGTATTTT
CASAWDTPGTDTQYF
>TRBD1|TRBV6-5|TRBJ2-7|-
TGTGCCAGCAGTCCGTACCACAGGGGCCCCTACGAGCAGTACTTC
CASSPYHRGPYEQYF
>TRBD1|TRBV28|TRBJ2-7|once
TGTGCCAGCAGGACCGGGACAGGGGCCTACGAGCAGTACTTC
CASRTGTGAYEQYF
>TRBD1|TRBV6-1|TRBJ1-1|-
TGTGCCAGCAGTGCGGGACAGGGAGGATTCATGAACACTGAAGCTTTCTTT
CASSAGQGGFMNTEAFF
>-|TRBV7-2|TRBJ2-7|-
TGTGCCAGCAGCTTGGGGCAGTTCTACGAGCAGTACTTC
CASSLGQFYEQYF
>-|TRBV12-3/TRBV12-4|TRBJ1-2|once
TGTGCCAGCAGTCCCCCGGGGGGGATTGGCTACACCTTC
CASSPPGGIGYTF
>TRBD2|TRBV7-6|TRBJ2-1|-
TGTGCCAGCAGCTTAGCCCTAGCGGGATACTACAATGAGCAGTTCTTC
CASSLALAGYYNEQFF
>TRBD1|TRBV5-8|TRBJ1-3|-
TGTGCCAGCAGCCCCGGGACAGTAGGAAACACCATATATTTT
CASSPGTVGNTIYF
>TRBD1|TRBV2|TRBJ1-5|-
TGTGCCAGCACTCCGGGACAGATTGGCAATCAGCCCCAGCATTTT
CASTPGQIGNQPQHF
>-|TRBV5-4|TRBJ1-3|-
TGTGCCAGCAGCGCTGCGGGGCTTTTCGGAAACACCATATATTTT
CASSAAGLFGNTIYF
>-|TRBV19|TRBJ1-5|few
TGTGCCAGTAGCTCCCCCCGGGGTCCAAGCAATCAGCCCCAGCATTTT
CASSSPRGPSNQPQHF
>-|TRBV9|TRBJ1-2|-
TGTGCCAGCAGCATCGGACACGTGAAGACCTATGGCTACACCTTC
CASSIGHVKTYGYTF
>-|TRBV5-1|TRBJ1-6|-
TGCGCCAGCAGCTTGCAAGGACAGAATAATTCACCCCTCCACTTT
CASSLQGQNNSPLHF
>-|TRBV19|TRBJ1-5|-
TGTGCCAGTAGTATTGATCGGACAAGGAATCAGCCCCAGCATTTT
CASSIDRTRNQPQHF
>-|TRBV28|TRBJ1-2|-
TGTGCCAGCAGTTTAACAGCCTATGGCTACACCTTC
CASSLTAYGYTF
>TRBD1|TRBV28|TRBJ1-6|-
TGTGCCAGCAGTTTATCGACAGGGGGCGGGTCACCCCTCCACTTT
CASSLSTGGGSPLHF
>TRBD2|TRBV27|TRBJ2-2|-
TGTGCCAGCAAACCGTATGGACTAGCCATCAACACCGGGGAGCTGTTTTTT
CASKPYGLAINTGELFF
>TRBD2|TRBV4-2|TRBJ2-2|-
TGTGCCAGCAGCCAAGATCTGCCAAGGGGACTAGCGGGAGGAGGGTGGGCCGGGGAGCTGTTTTTT
CASSQDLPRGLAGGGWAGELFF
>TRBD1|TRBV11-2|TRBJ1-2|-
TGTGCCAGCAGCTTAGTCCAGGGGGCGCTTTATGGCTACACCTTC
CASSLVQGALYGYTF
>-|TRBV5-6|TRBJ1-4|-
TGTGCCAGCAGCCTAATAGGGGCCCGGACACCTGAAAAACTGTTTTTT
CASSLIGARTPEKLFF
>-|TRBV7-8|TRBJ1-6|once
TGTGCCAGCAGCTTAGGCCGGGTCGAATCACCCCTCCACTTT
CASSLGRVESPLHF
>TRBD1|TRBV6-6|TRBJ1-1|-
TGTGCCAGCAGCCATGGGACAGGGGGCTCGTTTGCTTTCTTT
CASSHGTGGSFAFF
>-|TRBV2|TRBJ2-5|-
TGTGCCAGCAGGCGATCGTTTAGCGACAAAGAGACCCAGTACTTC
CASRRSFSDKETQYF
>TRBD1|TRBV7-2|TRBJ1-2|-
TGTGCCAGCGGGGACAGAAATAACTATGGCTACACCTTC
CASGDRNNYGYTF
>-|TRBV7-9|TRBJ1-1|-
TGTGCCAGCAGCTTAGCGCAGGGCAACACTGAAGCTTTCTTT
CASSLAQGNTEAFF
>-|TRBV10-3|TRBJ1-6|-
TGTGCCATCAGTACAGGGATTTCACCCCTCCACTTT
CAISTGISPLHF
>TRBD2|TRBV9|TRBJ2-1|-
TGTGCCAGCAGCGTCCGTGGGGGGGTCTCCTACAATGAGCAGTTCTTC
CASSVRGGVSYNEQFF
>-|TRBV4-1|TRBJ2-4|-
TGCGCCAGCAGCCAATTGACAGTAGCCAAAAACATTCAGTACTTC
CASSQLTVAKNIQYF
>TRBD1|TRBV10-3|TRBJ1-4|once
TGTGCCATCAGTGGATACAGGGGAACTAATGAAAAACTGTTTTTT
CAISGYRGTNEKLFF
>-|TRBV6-4|TRBJ2-1|-
TGTGCCAGCAGTGACGCTAGGGGTGAGCAGTTCTTC
CASSDARGEQFF
>-|TRBV7-8|TRBJ2-5|-
TGTGCCAGCAGCCTGGGACTTTCGCGCGGGGAGACCCAGTACTTC
CASSLGLSRGETQYF
>-|TRBV12-3/TRBV12-4|TRBJ1-6|-
TGTGCCAGCAGCCCGACAGAGTCACCCCTCCACTTT
CASSPTESPLHF
>TRBD2|TRBV24-1|TRBJ2-3|-
TGTGCCACCAGTGATCCGCTAGCGGGAGGACCAGATACGCAGTATTTT
CATSDPLAGGPDTQYF
>TRBD2|TRBV27|TRBJ2-2|-
TGTGCCAGCAGACTAGCGGGATTAACCGGGGAGCTGTTTTTT
CASRLAGLTGELFF
>-|TRBV5-6|TRBJ2-4|-
TGTGCCAGCAGCGACGAAGAGGGCAGTGGGTTGGAAAACATTCAGTACTTC
CASSDEEGSGLENIQYF
>-|TRBV24-1|TRBJ2-5|-
TGTGCCACCAGTGGAGGTAGCCAAGAGACCCAGTACTTC
CATSGGSQETQYF
>TRBD1|TRBV6-5|TRBJ2-3|-
TGTGCCAGCACCCCCGGGACAGGGGATGATACGCAGTATTTT
CASTPGTGDDTQYF
>TRBD1|TRBV4-3|TRBJ1-2|-
TGCGCCAGCAGCCAAGAATTTCCGGGACAGGGATTCTACACCTTC
CASSQEFPGQGFYTF
>TRBD1|TRBV2|TRBJ2-7|once
TGTGCCAGCGGAGGACAGGGGAAGCAGTACTTC
CASGGQGKQYF
>TRBD1|TRBV7-2|TRBJ1-4|-
TGTGCCAGCAGCCTAAGGACAGGGGGCAAGGGAAAACTGTTTTTT
CASSLRTGGKGKLFF
>TRBD1|TRBV5-6|TRBJ1-2|few
TGTGCCAGCAGCCCAGACACGGGACAGGGTATACATGGCTACACCTTC
CASSPDTGQGIHGYTF
>-|TRBV27|TRBJ1-6|-
TGTGCCAGCAGTGGGCCCGAGCTTAATTCACCCCTCCACTTT
CASSGPELNSPLHF
>-|TRBV7-8|TRBJ2-2|-
TGTGCCAGCAGCTTAGTACGTGCAGAGAACACCGGGGAGCTGTTTTTT
CASSLVRAENTGELFF
>-|TRBV4-3|TRBJ1-2|-
TGCGCCAGCAGCCAGATCCCCCCGGATTTGGAGGGCTACACCTTC
CASSQIPPDLEGYTF
>-|TRBV5-6|TRBJ1-6|-
TGTGCCAGCAGCCCGGGACACTTTACGTACGATTCACCCCTCCACTTT
CASSPGHFTYDSPLHF